This TCR beta chain was profiled in a study of CD8+ T cells in alopecia areata. Study summary: Tofacitinib was taken orally by treated patients, and the dose was 5 to 10 mg twice daily. Severity in treated patients was scored by percentage of scalp area affected.

Sample treatment: oral pan-JAK inhibitor, 5-10 mg twice daily. It was cDNA, reverse transcribed from extracted RNA, that served as the sequencing template. Only in-frame clones appear in the TCRdb table, and some are missing; sequencing was by immunoSEQ multiplex PCR. The sample yields about 92,000 clones, around 40% seen once. Study findings and constraints: Scalp clonality, together with expanded CD8+ clones among the top 100, fell significantly with tofacitinib.

Per germline, CDR1 SGDLS and CDR2 YYNGEE. With 4 bases removed from V and 0 bases from J, the gap between germline ends came to 14 bases. The CDR3 sequence is 17 residues long. Comments on this clone: Its antigen is undetermined.

The rearrangement uses TRBV9 and TRBJ2-6; a weak D match, TRBD1 (5 bases). The source was CD8+ T cells sorted from blood, collected at week 24, from a patient treated with tofacitinib. The receptor's source is a human donor with alopecia areata. CDR3 sequence (DNA): TGTGCCAGCAGCTTCAGACGACAGTCCTCTGGGGCCAACGTCCTGACTTTC. Its protein product is CASSFRRQSSGANVLTF.